The 7 T cell receptor beta chains below all came from one sample that was sequenced in a study of control samples from healthy donors and cancer patients. TCRdb's copy holds only in-frame clones and misses some; the assay was immunoSEQ multiplex PCR. The sample holds about 140,000 clones, roughly 92% seen once. Sequenced: blood. These receptors originate from a man aged 25 to 45 in good health.

V and J are TRBV13 and TRBJ2-3; D not resolved. V shed 5 bases and J shed 1 base, with 7 bases lying between them. There are 13 residues in the CDR3. The germline V gene encodes CDR1 PRHDT and CDR2 FYEKMQ (reference sequence). CDR3 amino acids: CASSPTGTDTQYF. The CDR3 nucleotides read TGTGCCAGCAGCCCCACGGGCACAGATACGCAGTATTTT. The full variable domain, completed using reference TRBV13 and TRBJ2-3, is AAGVIQSPRHLIKEKRETATLKCYPIPRHDTVYWYQQGPGQDPQFLISFYEKMQSDKGSIPDRFSAQQFSDYHSELNMSSLELGDSALYFCASSPTGTDTQYFGPGTRLTVL.

The gene calls are TRBV9 and TRBJ2-5; 12 bases align to TRBD2. The trim removed 0 bases at V and 7 bases at J, leaving 1 base unmatched. This CDR3 is 14 amino acids long. CDR1 SGDLS and CDR2 YYNGEE come from the germline V gene. The CDR3 nucleotides are TGTGCCAGCAGCGTAGAACTAGCGGGAGGGACCCAGTACTTC. The encoded protein is CASSVELAGGTQYF.

The chain links TRBV4-1 to TRBJ1-1, with 7 bases lining up with TRBD1. The V segment lost 4 bases and the J segment 6 bases; nucleotides outside the gene matches: 8. The CDR3 has 14 residues. The V gene's germline CDR1 is MGHRA and CDR2 YSYEKL. The CDR3 protein is CASSRPDRVAEAFF. The CDR3 coding sequence is TGCGCCAGCAGCCGACCCGACAGGGTCGCTGAAGCTTTCTTT.

This chain uses TRBV7-2 with TRBJ1-2; TRBD1 matches at 8 bases. Germline V gene data show CDR1 as SGHTA and CDR2 as FQGNSA. This CDR3 contains 12 residues. The trim removed 3 bases at V and 7 bases at J, leaving 1 base unmatched. The CDR3 here is CASSLTGAGYTF. The CDR3 DNA reads as TGTGCCAGCAGCTTGACAGGGGCTGGCTACACCTTC.

This rearrangement joins TRBV6-5 to TRBJ1-2; no definite D call. V lost 4 bases to trimming and J lost 5 bases, with 17 bases between them. Germline V gene data show CDR1 as MNHEY and CDR2 as SVGAGI. The CDR3 sequence is 15 residues long. Written as DNA, the CDR3 is TGTGCCAGCAGTTCCCCTTCTAGGAGTGTTTATGGCTACACCTTC. Amino acids: CASSSPSRSVYGYTF.

This chain connects TRBV30 to TRBJ2-5; 7 bases map to TRBD1. V lost 8 bases, J lost 5 bases, and 8 bases stayed unmatched. The germline V gene encodes CDR1 GTSNPN and CDR2 SVGIG (reference sequence). The CDR3 sequence is 12 residues long. CDR3 nucleotide sequence: TGTGCCAGTGACAGGGTGGGGGAGACCCAGTACTTC. Its translation: CASDRVGETQYF.

The genes are TRBV29-1 and TRBJ2-3; D is possibly TRBD1 (6 bases). Germline loops: CDR1 SQVTM, CDR2 ANQGSEA. The CDR3 covers 16 residues. The V gene lost 6 bases and the J gene lost 2 bases, with 21 bases spanning the gap. Here the CDR3 reads CSVVTSGTRYTDTQYF. DNA for the CDR3: TGCAGCGTCGTAACCTCCGGGACACGCTACACAGATACGCAGTATTTT.